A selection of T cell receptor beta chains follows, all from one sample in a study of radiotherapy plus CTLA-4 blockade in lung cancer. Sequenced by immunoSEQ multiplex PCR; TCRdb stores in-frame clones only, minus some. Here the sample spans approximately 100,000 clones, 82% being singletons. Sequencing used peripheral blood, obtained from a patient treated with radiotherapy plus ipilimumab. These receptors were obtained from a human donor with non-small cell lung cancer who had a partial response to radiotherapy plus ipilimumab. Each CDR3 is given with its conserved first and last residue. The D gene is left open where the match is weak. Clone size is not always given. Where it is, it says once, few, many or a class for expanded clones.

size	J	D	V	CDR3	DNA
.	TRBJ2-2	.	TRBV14	CASSQGGLYTGELFF	TGTGCCAGCAGCCAGGGGGGACTTTACACCGGGGAGCTGTTTTTT
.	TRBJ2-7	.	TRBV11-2	CASSLGTVSYEQYF	TGTGCCAGCAGCTTGGGGACTGTGTCCTACGAGCAGTACTTC
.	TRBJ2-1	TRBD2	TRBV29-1	CSVDRGGNEQFF	TGCAGCGTCGACCGGGGGGGGAATGAGCAGTTCTTC
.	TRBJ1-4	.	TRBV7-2	CASSFLGEKLFF	TGTGCCAGCAGCTTCCTAGGTGAAAAACTGTTTTTT
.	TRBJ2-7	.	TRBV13	CASSPRASVSYEQYF	TGTGCCAGCAGCCCGCGGGCTAGCGTGTCCTACGAGCAGTACTTC
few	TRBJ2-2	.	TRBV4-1	CASSQEIQGRGELFF	TGCGCCAGCAGCCAAGAGATACAGGGTCGGGGGGAGCTGTTTTTT
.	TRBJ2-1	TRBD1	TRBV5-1	CASSSGQPRTYNEQFF	TGCGCCAGCAGCTCGGGACAGCCCAGGACCTACAATGAGCAGTTCTTC
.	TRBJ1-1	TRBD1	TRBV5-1	CASSLNRGRVTEAFF	TGCGCCAGCAGCTTGAACAGGGGGCGCGTCACTGAAGCTTTCTTT
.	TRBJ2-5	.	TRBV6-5	CASVGSGKETQYF	TGTGCCAGCGTTGGTTCCGGGAAGGAGACCCAGTACTTC
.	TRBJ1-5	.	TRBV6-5	CASGKNQPQHF	TGTGCCAGCGGCAAGAATCAGCCCCAGCATTTT
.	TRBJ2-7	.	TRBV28	CASNPGLTYEQYF	TGTGCCAGCAATCCAGGCTTAACCTACGAGCAGTACTTC
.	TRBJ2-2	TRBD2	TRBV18	CASSQGLAGVAGELFF	TGTGCCAGCTCACAGGGACTAGCGGGAGTAGCCGGGGAGCTGTTTTTT
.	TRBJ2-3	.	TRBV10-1	CASSTSIGTQYF	TGCGCCAGCAGTACTAGCATCGGTACGCAGTATTTT
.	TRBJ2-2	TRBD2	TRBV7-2	CASSLRWREGGGELFF	TGTGCCAGCAGCTTAAGGTGGCGGGAGGGCGGCGGGGAGCTGTTTTTT
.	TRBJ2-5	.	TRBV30	CAWGPGLETQYF	TGTGCCTGGGGACCAGGGTTGGAGACCCAGTACTTC
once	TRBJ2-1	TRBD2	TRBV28	CASSFASGTFSNEQFF	TGTGCCAGCAGTTTCGCTAGCGGGACGTTTTCTAATGAGCAGTTCTTC
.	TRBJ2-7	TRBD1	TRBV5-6	CASSQRGQLGSEQYF	TGTGCCAGCAGCCAACGGGGACAGTTAGGCTCCGAGCAGTACTTC
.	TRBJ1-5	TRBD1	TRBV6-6	CASRSLQGGRNQPQHF	TGTGCCAGCAGGTCCTTACAGGGGGGACGCAATCAGCCCCAGCATTTT
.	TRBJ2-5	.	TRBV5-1	CASRKLTVGDRGETQYF	TGCGCCAGCAGAAAACTGACGGTAGGCGACCGGGGGGAGACCCAGTACTTC
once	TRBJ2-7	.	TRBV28	CASSRRDLSLYEQYF	TGTGCCAGCAGTCGCCGGGATCTCTCCCTTTACGAGCAGTACTTC
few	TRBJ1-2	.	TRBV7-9	CASSLFEGANYGYTF	TGTGCCAGCAGCTTATTTGAGGGGGCTAACTATGGCTACACCTTC
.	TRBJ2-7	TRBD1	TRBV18	CASSPTGTGGTEQYF	TGTGCCAGCTCACCTACCGGGACAGGGGGTACCGAGCAGTACTTC
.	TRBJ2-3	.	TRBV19	CASSIRQPVDTQYF	TGTGCCAGTAGTATTCGACAGCCCGTTGATACGCAGTATTTT
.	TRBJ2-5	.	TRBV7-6	CASSFGQSHRETQYF	TGTGCCAGCAGCTTTGGACAGAGCCATCGGGAGACCCAGTACTTC
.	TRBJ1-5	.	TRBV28	CASRLMGEGMDQPQHF	TGTGCCAGCAGGCTTATGGGGGAGGGAATGGATCAGCCCCAGCATTTT
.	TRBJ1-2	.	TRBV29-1	CSVVVRYYGYTF	TGCAGCGTTGTGGTCAGATATTATGGCTACACCTTC
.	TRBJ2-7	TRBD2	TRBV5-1	CASSGGLAGGYEQYF	TGCGCCAGCAGCGGCGGACTAGCGGGAGGGTACGAGCAGTACTTC
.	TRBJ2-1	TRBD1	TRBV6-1	CASIGGTGSFTEQFF	TGTGCCAGCATTGGCGGGACAGGGTCCTTTACGGAGCAGTTCTTC
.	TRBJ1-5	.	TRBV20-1	CSASSGQPQHF	TGCAGTGCTTCATCAGGGCAGCCCCAGCATTTT
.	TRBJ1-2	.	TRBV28	CASSLDRSYGYTF	TGTGCCAGCAGTTTGGACAGAAGCTATGGCTACACCTTC
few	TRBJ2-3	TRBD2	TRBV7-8	CASSSSGASTDTQYF	TGTGCCAGCAGTTCTAGCGGAGCGAGCACAGATACGCAGTATTTT
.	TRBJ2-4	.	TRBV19	CASSIDSAGSLAKNIQYF	TGTGCCAGTAGTATAGATTCGGCGGGATCACTAGCCAAAAACATTCAGTACTTC
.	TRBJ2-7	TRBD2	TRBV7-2	CASSPGGYEQYF	TGTGCCAGCAGCCCGGGGGGCTACGAGCAGTACTTC
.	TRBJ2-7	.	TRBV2	CASGSGLSSYEQYF	TGTGCCAGCGGGTCGGGTCTTAGCTCCTACGAGCAGTACTTC
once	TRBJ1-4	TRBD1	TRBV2	CASSGRTGSEKLFF	TGTGCCAGCAGTGGGAGGACAGGGAGTGAAAAACTGTTTTTT
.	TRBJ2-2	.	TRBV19	CASSINSNTGELFF	TGTGCCAGTAGTATCAACAGTAACACCGGGGAGCTGTTTTTT
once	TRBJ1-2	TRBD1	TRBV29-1	CSSFPDRVGGYTF	TGCAGCTCCTTCCCTGACAGGGTTGGCGGCTACACCTTC
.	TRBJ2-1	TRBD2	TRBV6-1	CASRWSSGSSAEQFF	TGTGCCAGCCGCTGGAGCAGCGGGAGCTCGGCTGAGCAGTTCTTC
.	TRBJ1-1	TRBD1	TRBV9	CAGSAVDRASGTEAFF	TGTGCCGGCAGCGCAGTGGACAGGGCGTCGGGTACTGAAGCTTTCTTT
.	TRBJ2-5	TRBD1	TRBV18	CASSPLDRGTGVETQYF	TGTGCCAGCTCACCACTAGATCGCGGGACAGGTGTAGAGACCCAGTACTTC
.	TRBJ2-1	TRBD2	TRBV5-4	CASSLTSGSFNEQFF	TGTGCCAGCAGCTTGACTAGCGGGAGTTTCAATGAGCAGTTCTTC
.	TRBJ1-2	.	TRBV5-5	CASSLGSGDYGYTF	TGTGCCAGCAGCTTGGGCTCGGGGGACTATGGCTACACCTTC
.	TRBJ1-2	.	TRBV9	CASSVAGGMGGYTF	TGTGCCAGCAGCGTAGCGGGGGGAATGGGTGGCTACACCTTC
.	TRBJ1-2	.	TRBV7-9	CASSRTGTGGYTF	TGTGCCAGCAGCCGTACAGGGACGGGGGGCTACACCTTC
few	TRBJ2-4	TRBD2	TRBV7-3	CASSLGTSGDIQYF	TGTGCCAGCAGCCTGGGGACTAGCGGAGACATTCAGTACTTC
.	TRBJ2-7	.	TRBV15	CATSRVGTNEQYF	TGTGCCACCAGCAGAGTAGGGACAAACGAGCAGTACTTC
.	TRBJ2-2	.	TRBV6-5	CASSYERGWTGELFF	TGTGCCAGCAGTTACGAAAGGGGCTGGACCGGGGAGCTGTTTTTT
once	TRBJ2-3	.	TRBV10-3	CAISESTGSTDTQYF	TGTGCCATCAGTGAGTCTACAGGAAGCACAGATACGCAGTATTTT
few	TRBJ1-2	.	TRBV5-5	CASSLAGHANYGYTF	TGTGCCAGCAGCTTGGCGGGACACGCTAACTATGGCTACACCTTC